This TCR beta chain stems from a study of blood T cell repertoires in COVID-19. Study background: COVID-19 samples from acute and convalescent phases originated in the United States, Italy and Spain.

The CDR3 length is 15 residues. Germline V lookup: CDR1 ENHRY, CDR2 SYGVKD. The V and J ends lost 0 bases and 0 bases respectively, with 8 bases between them. Profiled with immunoSEQ multiplex PCR; TCRdb holds only in-frame clones, not every one. The sample records approximately 280,000 clones, approximately 85% being singletons. The source is a man aged 45 to 65 with active or convalescent COVID-19. Material: peripheral blood. The V call is TRBV10-3, the J call TRBJ1-2, with D uncertain. The CDR3 sequence: CAISESVLANYGYTF. The CDR3 nucleotides are TGTGCCATCAGTGAGTCCGTCTTAGCTAACTATGGCTACACCTTC.